This T cell receptor (beta chain) was found in a study of cytomegalovirus exposure and HLA in healthy donors. Background on the study: The early release's HLA-typed donors yielded roughly 85 million unique TCRs.

Primers for the PCR totalled 60 Vbeta and 13 Jbeta. The assay was immunoSEQ multiplex PCR, and TCRdb's table has in-frame clones only and misses some. The sample lists around 230,000 clones; almost 80% were seen once. Study-level points and caveats: Donors were assumed by presence/absence analyses to have roughly uniform sequencing depth. Information on immune exposure was restricted to one variable (CMV serostatus).

Of note for this clone: Its antigen remains unknown.

The CDR3 covers 15 residues. Germline V gene lookup returns CDR1 SGHNT and CDR2 YENEEA. Trimming pared 1 base from V and 1 base from J, leaving 5 bases between. This sequence originates from a male donor in good health and CMV-seronegative. V is TRBV11-3 and J is TRBJ2-6, with D possibly TRBD1 on 5 matching bases. Sequenced material: PBMCs. The CDR3 spells CASSLGTSGANVLTF. The CDR3 region has the DNA TGTGCCAGCAGCTTAGGGACATCTGGGGCCAACGTCCTGACTTTC.